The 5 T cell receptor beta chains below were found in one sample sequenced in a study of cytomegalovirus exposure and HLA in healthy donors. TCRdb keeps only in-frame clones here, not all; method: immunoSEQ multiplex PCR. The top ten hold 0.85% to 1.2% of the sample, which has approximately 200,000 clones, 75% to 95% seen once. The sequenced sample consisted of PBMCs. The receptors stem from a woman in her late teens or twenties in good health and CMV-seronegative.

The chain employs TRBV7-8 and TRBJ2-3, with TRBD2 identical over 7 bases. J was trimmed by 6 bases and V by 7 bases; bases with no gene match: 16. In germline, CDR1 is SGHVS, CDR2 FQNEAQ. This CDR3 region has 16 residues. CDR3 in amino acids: CASIRGSAGARDTQYF. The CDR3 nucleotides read TGTGCCAGCATCCGGGGGTCGGCGGGAGCAAGGGATACGCAGTATTTT.

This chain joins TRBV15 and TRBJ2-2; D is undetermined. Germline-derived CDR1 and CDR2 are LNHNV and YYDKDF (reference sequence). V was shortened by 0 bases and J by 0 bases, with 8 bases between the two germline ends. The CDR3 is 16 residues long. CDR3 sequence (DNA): TGTGCCACCAGCAGAGATCGGGTGCCGAACACCGGGGAGCTGTTTTTT. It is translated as CATSRDRVPNTGELFF. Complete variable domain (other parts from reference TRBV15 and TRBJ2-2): DAMVIQNPRYQVTQFGKPVTLSCSQTLNHNVMYWYQQKSSQAPKLLFHYYDKDFNNEADTPDNFQSRRPNTSFCFLDIRSPGLGDTAMYLCATSRDRVPNTGELFFGEGSRLTVL.

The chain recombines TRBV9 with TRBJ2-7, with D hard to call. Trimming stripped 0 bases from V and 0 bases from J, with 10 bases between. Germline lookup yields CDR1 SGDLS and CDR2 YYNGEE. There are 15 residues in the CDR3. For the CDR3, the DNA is TGTGCCAGCAGCGTAGCTTTGCTCAGCTCCTACGAGCAGTACTTC. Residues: CASSVALLSSYEQYF. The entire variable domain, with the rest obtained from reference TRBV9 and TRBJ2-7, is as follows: DSGVTQTPKHLITATGQRVTLRCSPRSGDLSVYWYQQSLDQGLQFLIQYYNGEERAKGNILERFSAQQFPDLHSELNLSSLELGDSALYFCASSVALLSSYEQYFGPGTRLTVT.

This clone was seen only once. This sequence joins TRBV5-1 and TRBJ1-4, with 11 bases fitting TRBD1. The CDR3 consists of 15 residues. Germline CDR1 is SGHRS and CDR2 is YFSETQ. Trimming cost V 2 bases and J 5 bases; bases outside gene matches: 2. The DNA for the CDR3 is TGCGCCAGCAGCTTCCGGGACAGGGGGAATGAAAAACTGTTTTTT. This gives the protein CASSFRDRGNEKLFF.

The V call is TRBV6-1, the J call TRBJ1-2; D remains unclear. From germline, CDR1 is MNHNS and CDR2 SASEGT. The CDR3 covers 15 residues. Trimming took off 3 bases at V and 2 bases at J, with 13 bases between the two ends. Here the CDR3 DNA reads TGTGCCAGCAGTGATCCGGGAGAATTCAACTATGGCTACACCTTC. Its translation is CASSDPGEFNYGYTF.